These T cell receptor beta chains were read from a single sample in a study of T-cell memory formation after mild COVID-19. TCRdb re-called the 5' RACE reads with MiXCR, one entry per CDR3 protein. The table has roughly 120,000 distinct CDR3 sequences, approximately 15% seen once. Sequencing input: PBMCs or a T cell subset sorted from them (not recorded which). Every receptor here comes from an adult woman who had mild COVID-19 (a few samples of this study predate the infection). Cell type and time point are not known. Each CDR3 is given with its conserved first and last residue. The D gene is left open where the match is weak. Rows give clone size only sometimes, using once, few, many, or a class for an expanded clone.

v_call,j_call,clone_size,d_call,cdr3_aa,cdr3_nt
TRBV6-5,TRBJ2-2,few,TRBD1,CASSYSSGGLTTGELFF,TGTGCCAGCAGTTACTCGTCAGGGGGTTTAACCACCGGGGAGCTGTTTTTT
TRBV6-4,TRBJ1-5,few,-,CASSDTPGQPQHF,TGTGCCAGCAGTGACACTCCGGGGCAGCCCCAGCATTTT
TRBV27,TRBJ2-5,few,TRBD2,CASARSGGARKTQYF,TGTGCCAGCGCTAGAAGCGGGGGGGCTCGAAAGACCCAGTACTTC
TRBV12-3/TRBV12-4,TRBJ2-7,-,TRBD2,CASSPPSGSPPYEQYF,TGTGCCAGCAGTCCCCCTAGCGGGAGCCCTCCCTACGAGCAGTACTTC
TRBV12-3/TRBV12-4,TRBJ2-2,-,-,CASSSEQGYTGKLFF,TGTGCCAGCAGTTCCGAACAGGGATACACCGGGAAGCTGTTTTTT
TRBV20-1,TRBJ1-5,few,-,CSASLSINQPQHF,TGCAGTGCTAGTCTCAGTATCAATCAGCCCCAGCATTTT
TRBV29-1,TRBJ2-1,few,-,CSVGRANEQFF,TGCAGCGTCGGACGGGCGAATGAGCAGTTCTTC
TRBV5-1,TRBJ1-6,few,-,CASSPSTENSPLHF,TGCGCCAGCAGCCCGTCGACGGAGAATTCACCCCTCCACTTT
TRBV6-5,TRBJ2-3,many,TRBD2,CASSYSGLAGVTDTQYF,TGTGCCAGCAGTTACTCCGGACTAGCGGGAGTGACAGATACGCAGTATTTT
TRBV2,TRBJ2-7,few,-,CASGFSYEQYF,TGTGCCAGCGGGTTCTCCTACGAGCAGTACTTC
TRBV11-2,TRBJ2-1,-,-,CASRVEGGQFF,TGTGCCAGCAGAGTTGAGGGAGGGCAGTTCTTC
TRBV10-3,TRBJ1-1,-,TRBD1,CAISETGQGTFF,TGTGCCATCAGTGAGACCGGACAGGGGACTTTCTTT
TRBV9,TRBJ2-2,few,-,CASSALTGYTGELFF,TGTGCCAGCAGCGCCTTGACGGGTTACACCGGGGAGCTGTTTTTT
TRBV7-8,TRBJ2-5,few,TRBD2,CASSLGSLAGVSETQYF,TGTGCCAGCAGCTTAGGGTCCCTAGCGGGAGTTTCAGAGACCCAGTACTTC
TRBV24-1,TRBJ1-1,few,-,CATSDGVGTEAFF,TGTGCCACCAGTGACGGGGTGGGCACTGAAGCTTTCTTT
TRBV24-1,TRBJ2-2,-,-,CATSQSGVGGELFF,TGTGCCACCAGCCAGTCAGGGGTTGGCGGGGAGCTGTTTTTT
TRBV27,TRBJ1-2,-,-,CASRPRGAADGYTF,TGTGCCAGCAGACCTCGGGGGGCGGCTGATGGCTACACCTTC
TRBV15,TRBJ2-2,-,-,CATSRTFGAAGELFF,TGTGCCACCAGCAGGACTTTTGGAGCGGCCGGGGAGCTGTTTTTT
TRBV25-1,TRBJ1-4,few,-,CASSQGRTATNEKLFF,TGTGCCAGCAGTCAAGGGAGGACAGCAACTAATGAAAAACTGTTTTTT
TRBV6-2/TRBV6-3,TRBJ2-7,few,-,CASTPDGEPSEQYF,TGTGCCAGCACACCCGACGGAGAGCCGAGCGAGCAGTACTTC
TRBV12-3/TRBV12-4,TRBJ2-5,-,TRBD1,CAIRDRGRTSQFQETQYF,TGTGCCATCAGGGACAGGGGAAGGACTAGCCAGTTTCAAGAGACCCAGTACTTC
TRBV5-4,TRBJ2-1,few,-,CASSSRDYNEQFF,TGTGCCAGCAGCAGCCGGGACTACAATGAGCAGTTCTTC
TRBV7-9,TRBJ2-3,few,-,CASSWKATDTQYF,TGTGCCAGCAGCTGGAAGGCCACAGATACGCAGTATTTT
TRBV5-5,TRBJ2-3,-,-,CASSLEFAGGPSTDTQYF,TGTGCCAGCAGCTTGGAATTTGCCGGGGGGCCCTCCACAGATACGCAGTATTTT
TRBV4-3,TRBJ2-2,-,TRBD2,CASSQGPGGSPGTGELFF,TGCGCCAGCAGCCAAGGTCCGGGCGGGAGTCCCGGCACCGGGGAGCTGTTTTTT
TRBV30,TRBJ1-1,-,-,CAWIIPGTGGTEAFF,TGTGCCTGGATAATCCCCGGGACGGGAGGGACTGAAGCTTTCTTT
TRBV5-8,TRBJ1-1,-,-,CASSLVEAGPARLFF,TGTGCCAGCAGCTTGGTCGAGGCGGGACCGGCGAGATTGTTCTTT
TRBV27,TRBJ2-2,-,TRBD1,CASSRTGGYAGELFF,TGTGCCAGCAGTAGGACAGGGGGCTATGCCGGGGAGCTGTTTTTT
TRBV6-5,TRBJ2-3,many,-,CASKTPDGTDTQYF,TGTGCCAGCAAGACACCGGATGGCACAGATACGCAGTATTTT
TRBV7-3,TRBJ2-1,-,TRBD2,CASSLRDGGGTNYGYNEQFF,TGTGCCAGCAGCTTAAGAGACGGCGGGGGGACGAACTACGGCTACAATGAGCAGTTCTTC
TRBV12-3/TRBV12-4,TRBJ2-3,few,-,CASTTTVADTQYF,TGTGCCAGCACCACGACAGTCGCAGATACGCAGTATTTT
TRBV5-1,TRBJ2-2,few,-,CASSPETVNTGELFF,TGCGCCAGCAGCCCCGAGACTGTGAACACCGGGGAGCTGTTTTTT
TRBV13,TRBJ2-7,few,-,CASSPLGGSYEQYF,TGTGCCAGCAGCCCCCTAGGTGGCTCCTACGAGCAGTACTTC
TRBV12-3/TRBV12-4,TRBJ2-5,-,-,CASSLGGRDRETQYF,TGTGCCAGCAGTTTGGGGGGGCGCGACAGGGAGACCCAGTACTTC
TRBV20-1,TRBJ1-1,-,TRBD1,CSARDDRGLTEAFF,TGCAGTGCTAGAGATGACAGGGGGCTCACTGAAGCTTTCTTT
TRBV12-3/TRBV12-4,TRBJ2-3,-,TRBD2,CASSGLAGANTDTQYF,TGTGCCAGCAGCGGACTAGCGGGGGCTAACACAGATACGCAGTATTTT
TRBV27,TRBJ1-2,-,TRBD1,CASSLDRGLYGYTF,TGTGCCAGCAGTCTAGACAGGGGGCTCTATGGCTACACCTTC
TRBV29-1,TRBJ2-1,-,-,CSVGLSGSMGEQFF,TGCAGCGTTGGGCTATCTGGTTCAATGGGTGAGCAGTTCTTC
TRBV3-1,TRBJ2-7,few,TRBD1,CASSQGTGTGGEQYF,TGTGCCAGCAGCCAAGGAACCGGGACAGGGGGCGAGCAGTACTTC
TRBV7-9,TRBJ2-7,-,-,CASSARQDGSYEQYF,TGTGCCAGCAGCGCGAGACAGGATGGCTCCTACGAGCAGTACTTC
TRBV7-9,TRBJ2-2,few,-,CASSMGTGELFF,TGTGCCAGCAGCATGGGCACCGGGGAGCTGTTTTTT
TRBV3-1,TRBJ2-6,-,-,CASSHNTGSDVLTF,TGTGCCAGCAGCCACAATACAGGGTCGGACGTCCTGACTTTC
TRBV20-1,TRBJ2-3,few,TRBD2,CSAPTGLVSNTQYF,TGCAGTGCGCCTACGGGACTAGTCTCAAATACGCAGTATTTT
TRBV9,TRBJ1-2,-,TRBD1,CASSVVTGDNYGYTF,TGTGCCAGCAGCGTAGTGACAGGGGATAACTATGGCTACACCTTC
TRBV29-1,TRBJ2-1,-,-,CSVEQQMGGSEQFF,TGCAGCGTTGAACAACAAATGGGGGGCTCTGAGCAGTTCTTC
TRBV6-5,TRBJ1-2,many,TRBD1,CASSTARQGNYGYTF,TGTGCCAGCAGCACGGCCCGACAGGGCAACTATGGCTACACCTTC
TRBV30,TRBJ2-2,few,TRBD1,CAWSPGTENTGELFF,TGTGCCTGGAGCCCCGGGACAGAAAACACCGGGGAGCTGTTTTTT
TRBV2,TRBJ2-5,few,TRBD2,CASSELAGGPGEGTQYF,TGTGCCAGCAGTGAACTAGCGGGAGGTCCCGGGGAGGGGACCCAGTACTTC
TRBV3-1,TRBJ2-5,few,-,CASSPLGETQYF,TGTGCCAGCAGCCCTCTAGGGGAGACCCAGTACTTC
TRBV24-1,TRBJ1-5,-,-,CATSDTTANQPQHF,TGTGCCACCAGTGATACTACAGCGAATCAGCCCCAGCATTTT
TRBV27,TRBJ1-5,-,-,CASSLTGTLNQPQHF,TGTGCCAGCAGTTTAACCGGGACACTGAATCAGCCCCAGCATTTT
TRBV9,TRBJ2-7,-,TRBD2,CASSVAGSGTLYEQYF,TGTGCCAGCAGCGTAGCAGGTAGCGGGACTCTCTACGAGCAGTACTTC
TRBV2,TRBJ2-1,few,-,CASSEDLDLGYNEQFF,TGTGCCAGCAGTGAAGACCTCGATTTAGGGTACAATGAGCAGTTCTTC
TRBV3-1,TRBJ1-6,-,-,CASSPIGISPLHF,TGTGCCAGCAGCCCGATCGGCATTTCACCCCTCCACTTT
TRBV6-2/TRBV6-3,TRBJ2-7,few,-,CPGQIIYEQYF,TGCCCCGGACAGATCATCTACGAGCAGTACTTC